This entry describes one T cell receptor beta chain. Its antigen remains unknown. This entry belongs to a study of shared clonotypes between healthy human individuals. Study as a whole: Participating donors consisted of a couple of women and a few men aged 18 to 49. Study results and limitations: Naive subsets, compared against memory subsets, generally had larger estimated richness values.

Across several immunoSEQ plates, the genomic DNA of each subset was split evenly. Clones were read by immunoSEQ multiplex PCR, and TCRdb kept only the in-frame ones, dropping some. This table holds over a million clones, approximately 78% found once. This CDR3 contains 15 residues. The germline V and J ends were trimmed by 5 bases and 6 bases, with 20 bases remaining between them. Germline V CDR1 and CDR2: MNHEY, SMNVEV (reference sequence). The sequenced sample consisted of memory CD4+ T cells from PBMCs. Subset in this sample: CD45RA-negative fraction. The chain carries TRBV27 and TRBJ2-7, with D perhaps matching TRBD2 (5 bases). The clonotype originates from a man between 18 and 35 years old in good health. Some clones in this sample may be carry-over from other donors' samples. The CDR3 sequence is CASSPGVPRMSEQYF. The CDR3 bases are TGTGCCAGCAGTCCCGGGGTCCCCAGGATGTCCGAGCAGTACTTC.